These 29 T cell receptor beta chains were sequenced from one sample in a study of T cell responses to AZD1222 COVID-19 vaccine. The method was immunoSEQ multiplex PCR; TCRdb's version includes in-frame clones alone and lacks a portion of them. The sample comprises about 140,000 clones, approximately 86% of which are singletons, and nearly 3.5% rests with the top ten. Specimen: peripheral blood, collected on day 0 of AZD1222 vaccination. The source of these receptors is an adult in good health.

Details on this clone: Other nucleotide sequences in the sample specify the same CDR3. The V gene is TRBV29-1, the J gene TRBJ2-2; no clear D. Germline V gene sequence: CDR1 SQVTM, CDR2 ANQGSEA. CDR3 size: 11 residues. Trimming pared 6 bases from V and 2 bases from J, leaving 4 bases between. CDR3 sequence: CSVRNTGELFF. CDR3 coding DNA: TGCAGCGTGCGCAACACCGGGGAGCTGTTTTTT.

This rearrangement joins TRBV7-2 to TRBJ2-3; 7 nucleotides agree with TRBD2. The trim removed 3 bases at V and 0 bases at J, leaving 6 bases unmatched. Germline values: CDR1 SGHTA, CDR2 FQGNSA. The CDR3 is 16 amino acids. This CDR3 reads CASSLGGFFSTDTQYF. The CDR3 bases are TGTGCCAGCAGCTTGGGGGGGTTCTTTAGCACAGATACGCAGTATTTT.

This chain uses TRBV28 with TRBJ1-5; D might be TRBD1 (5 bases). With 6 bases removed from V and 0 bases from J, the gap between germline ends came to 18 bases. The CDR3 length is 17 residues. Germline CDR1 reads MDHEN; CDR2 reads SYDVKM. Here the CDR3 DNA reads TGTGCCAGCAGCGGGGGGAGAACAAGTGATAGCAATCAGCCCCAGCATTTT. This encodes CASSGGRTSDSNQPQHF.

This clone was seen once. CDR3 region: CASSFRTVEQYF. The CDR3 region has the DNA TGTGCCAGCAGCTTCCGGACGGTCGAGCAGTACTTC. The chain has TRBV7-9 and TRBJ2-7; D not certain. CDR1 and CDR2 (germline): SEHNR, FQNEAQ (reference sequence). There are 12 residues in the CDR3. The V end lost 3 bases, the J end lost 6 bases, and 9 bases lay between the germline ends.

The chain combines TRBV2 with TRBJ2-6, with 13 nucleotides matching TRBD2. Per the germline V gene, CDR1 is SNHLY and CDR2 is FYNNEI. The ends lost 6 bases at V and 4 bases at J; junction bases unmatched: 6. This CDR3 has 17 amino acids. The CDR3, as DNA: TGTGCCAGCAGGAGGACTAGCGGGAGTCGAGGGGCCAACGTCCTGACTTTC. This encodes CASRRTSGSRGANVLTF.

V usage is TRBV6-2 or TRBV6-3 and J usage is TRBJ1-5, with TRBD1 matching over 7 bases. Germline-derived CDR1 and CDR2 are MNHEY and SVGEGT. The CDR3 extends over 16 amino acids. V lost 4 bases to trimming and J lost 1 base; unmatched junction nucleotides: 7. The CDR3: CASSSPRGGSNQPQHF. CDR3 nucleotide sequence: TGTGCCAGCAGTTCCCCCAGGGGGGGGAGCAATCAGCCCCAGCATTTT.

This sequence joins TRBV5-1 and TRBJ1-5, with a weak D call TRBD1 (5 bases). Germline-derived CDR1 and CDR2 are SGHRS and YFSETQ. There are 15 residues in the CDR3. Trimming removed 3 bases at V and 7 bases at J, with 17 bases between. CDR3: CASSSLGDSRQPQHF. The CDR3 DNA sequence: TGCGCCAGCAGCTCACTAGGGGACTCAAGGCAGCCCCAGCATTTT.

The sample holds a few counts of this clone. V and J are TRBV11-3 and TRBJ2-1, with 8 bases matching TRBD2. With 5 bases clipped from V and 5 bases from J, the junction kept 5 bases outside the gene matches. There are 14 residues in the CDR3. Germline assignment: CDR1 SGHNT and CDR2 YENEEA. In DNA, the CDR3 is TGTGCCAGCAGCACTGGACTAGCCCACAATGAGCAGTTCTTC. This encodes CASSTGLAHNEQFF.

The chain carries TRBV7-7 and TRBJ2-1, with 8 bases lining up with TRBD2. CDR1 and CDR2 from the germline V gene are SSHAT and FNYEAQ (reference sequence). V gave up 2 bases and J gave up 4 bases; unmatched junction bases: 13. The CDR3 length is 18 residues. DNA for the CDR3: TGTGCCAGCAGCTTATCACCCCTCACTAGCGGTGCATACAATGAGCAGTTCTTC. Protein: CASSLSPLTSGAYNEQFF.

The V and J genes are TRBV5-4 and TRBJ2-7; TRBD2 matches 9 bases. The V gene's germline CDR1 is SGHNT and CDR2 YYREEE (reference sequence). CDR3 size: 14 residues. V dropped 4 bases and J dropped 6; count of bases not matched to a gene: 8. CDR3 region: CASSRLAEVGEQYF. DNA for the CDR3: TGTGCCAGCAGCCGACTAGCGGAGGTGGGCGAGCAGTACTTC.

The chain recombines TRBV5-5 with TRBJ1-5; tentative D call: TRBD1 (5 bases). The V gene lost 3 bases and the J gene lost 4 bases, with 17 bases spanning the gap. The germline gives CDR1 SGHKS, CDR2 YYEKEE (reference sequence). The CDR3 extends over 16 amino acids. Written as DNA, the CDR3 is TGTGCCAGCAGCTCGGTGGCAGGGAAGGGGAATCAGCCCCAGCATTTT. Protein: CASSSVAGKGNQPQHF.

This chain uses TRBV6-5 with TRBJ1-5; 9 positions agree with TRBD1. The junction had 6 bases not matched to a gene; V was cut back by 6 bases and J by 6 bases. The CDR3 runs to 14 residues. CDR1 is MNHEY, CDR2 SVGAGI, per germline. CDR3 residues: CASRQGAGRQPQHF. CDR3 nucleotides: TGTGCCAGCAGACAGGGGGCAGGACGTCAGCCCCAGCATTTT.

This rearrangement joins TRBV18 to TRBJ1-3; no definite D call. The V end lost 0 bases, the J end lost 11 bases, and 11 bases lay between the germline ends. The CDR3 spans 13 residues. The V gene's germline CDR1 is KGHSH and CDR2 LQKENI. The CDR3 bases are TGTGCCAGCTCACCACCGGGAATAGACTCCATATATTTT. Translating it yields CASSPPGIDSIYF.

J is TRBJ2-7 and V is TRBV18; D remains ambiguous. The V end lost 5 bases, the J end lost 7 bases, and 15 bases lay between the germline ends. CDR1 is KGHSH and CDR2 is LQKENI in the germline V gene. The CDR3 spans 13 residues. The CDR3 DNA sequence: TGTGCCAGCTCAAAGGACGGCTCTAGGGAGCAGTACTTC. Protein product: CASSKDGSREQYF.

The rearrangement uses TRBV3-1 (or the pseudogene TRBV3-2) and TRBJ2-2; 10 bases match TRBD2. The CDR3 sequence is 15 residues long. V was pared by 4 bases and J by 4 bases, with 3 bases of the junction left unmatched. Germline CDR1 LGHDT, CDR2 YNNKEL (reference sequence). Written as DNA, the CDR3 is TGTGCCAGCAGCCCCTGGACTAGCGGCACCGGGGAGCTGTTTTTT. Translated, it gives CASSPWTSGTGELFF.

This chain connects TRBV10-1 to TRBJ2-2; D gene unclear. Trimming left V 3 bases short and J 5 bases short, with 13 bases between. The length of the CDR3 is 15 residues. Per germline, CDR1 WNHNN and CDR2 SYGVQD (reference sequence). In nucleotides, the CDR3 is TGCGCCAGCAGTGATTCGACGGCCGGGACCGGGGAGCTGTTTTTT. Protein product: CASSDSTAGTGELFF.

The chain is built from TRBV7-9 and TRBJ1-1; D is perhaps TRBD1 (5 bases). The V gene lost 5 bases and the J gene lost 4 bases, with 11 bases spanning the gap. Germline V gene lookup returns CDR1 SEHNR and CDR2 FQNEAQ (reference sequence). The CDR3 loop spans 13 amino acids. The DNA of the CDR3 is TGTGCCAGCAGCCGGGACCCCCCCACTGAAGCTTTCTTT. Its protein product is CASSRDPPTEAFF.

The chain is built from TRBV9 and TRBJ2-1; TRBD1 might be the D (6 bases). Trimming took off 6 bases at V and 10 bases at J, with 17 bases between the two ends. Germline values: CDR1 SGDLS, CDR2 YYNGEE. This CDR3 has 13 residues. The CDR3 spells CASIPGHPKEQFF. As DNA, the CDR3 is TGTGCCAGCATTCCGGGACACCCAAAAGAGCAGTTCTTC.

The J gene is TRBJ1-5, the V gene TRBV5-1; D remains ambiguous. V lost 4 bases, J lost 2 bases, and 10 bases lay in between. Germline assignment: CDR1 SGHRS and CDR2 YFSETQ. The CDR3 consists of 14 residues. CDR3 bases: TGCGCCAGCAGCCCGTTATACGGCAATCAGCCCCAGCATTTT. It translates to CASSPLYGNQPQHF.

The chain combines TRBV23-1 with TRBJ1-1; D not certain. TRBV23-1 qualifies as an ORF whose function is uncertain. CDR3 length: 12 amino acids. V was shortened by 8 bases and J by 1 base, with 8 bases between the two germline ends. CDR3 bases: TGCGCCAGCCTTACAGCGAACACTGAAGCTTTCTTT. Translating gives CASLTANTEAFF.

V usage is TRBV6-2 or TRBV6-3 and J usage is TRBJ2-7; 9 bases are shared with TRBD1. This CDR3 is 15 amino acids long. In germline, CDR1 is MNHEY, CDR2 SVGEGT. Trimming took 5 bases from V and 2 from J; bases not matched to a gene: 7. DNA of the CDR3: TGTGCCAGCAGTAACCGGGACAGGGACACCTACGAGCAGTACTTC. Residues: CASSNRDRDTYEQYF.

This rearrangement joins TRBV25-1 to TRBJ1-4; D perhaps matches TRBD1 (5 bases). This CDR3 region has 14 residues. The V end lost 1 base, the J end lost 7 bases, and 10 bases lay between the germline ends. Germline V lookup: CDR1 MGHDK, CDR2 SYGVNS. The CDR3: CASSEFRRGEKLFF. In nucleotides, the CDR3 is TGTGCCAGCAGTGAATTCAGGAGGGGTGAAAAACTGTTTTTT.

The chain links TRBV24-1 to TRBJ2-3; 9 bases map to TRBD2. In germline, CDR1 is KGHDR, CDR2 SFDVKD. CDR3 length equals 17 residues. J was trimmed by 0 bases and V by 2 bases; bases with no gene match: 5. The CDR3 loop reads CATSDWASGTSTDTQYF. The CDR3 nucleotides are TGTGCCACCAGTGATTGGGCTAGCGGGACTAGCACAGATACGCAGTATTTT.

The chain combines TRBV14 with TRBJ1-1, with 7 bases that match TRBD1. The CDR3 extends over 17 amino acids. CDR1 is SGHDN and CDR2 is FVKESK in the germline V gene. J gave up 5 bases and V 5 bases, and 17 bases lay outside the gene matches. The CDR3 protein is CASSYILQGKRGTEAFF. The CDR3 DNA is TGTGCCAGCAGCTATATTTTACAGGGGAAAAGGGGTACTGAAGCTTTCTTT.

V and J are TRBV27 and TRBJ2-2; 9 positions agree with TRBD1. The CDR3 extends over 15 amino acids. Trimming at V came to 7 bases and at J to 4 bases, leaving 7 bases not matched to a gene. Germline V gene data show CDR1 as MNHEY and CDR2 as SMNVEV (reference sequence). CDR3 DNA sequence: TGTGCCAGCAAAGTTGGGACAGGGATCACCGGGGAGCTGTTTTTT. Amino acids: CASKVGTGITGELFF.

The chain employs TRBV28 and TRBJ1-2; 9 nucleotides line up with TRBD1. The CDR3 consists of 17 residues. Losses at the gene ends were 6 bases for V and 2 bases for J; bases not matched to a gene: 13. Germline V gene lookup returns CDR1 MDHEN and CDR2 SYDVKM. The CDR3 loop reads CASRRPTGGSLNYGYTF. CDR3 in DNA: TGTGCCAGCAGGAGACCCACAGGGGGCTCCCTAAACTATGGCTACACCTTC.

The V call is TRBV5-1, the J call TRBJ2-1, with D perhaps TRBD1 (6 bases). Trimming removed 5 bases at V and 0 bases at J, with 12 bases between. The CDR3 length is 15 residues. Looked up from germline, CDR1 is SGHRS and CDR2 is YFSETQ. The CDR3 region has the DNA TGCGCCAGCAGACGGGACACCGCCTCCTACAATGAGCAGTTCTTC. This sequence encodes CASRRDTASYNEQFF. Together with reference TRBV5-1 and TRBJ2-1, the CDR3 gives the full variable domain: KAGVTQTPRYLIKTRGQQVTLSCSPISGHRSVSWYQQTPGQGLQFLFEYFSETQRNKGNFPGRFSGRQFSNSRSEMNVSTLELGDSALYLCASRRDTASYNEQFFGPGTRLTVL.

The chain uses TRBV4-1 and TRBJ1-1; D is undetermined. Per germline, CDR1 MGHRA and CDR2 YSYEKL. The CDR3 covers 16 residues. The V end lost 4 bases, the J end lost 0 bases, and 15 bases lay between the germline ends. The CDR3, as DNA: TGCGCCAGCAGCCTCCTAGCGGTAGGGATGAACACTGAAGCTTTCTTT. Translated: CASSLLAVGMNTEAFF.

This clone has just a few counts. A read error may produce the germline difference seen at one junction end. The rearrangement links TRBV6-1 to TRBJ1-6; D call uncertain. Germline loops: CDR1 MNHNS, CDR2 SASEGT. The CDR3 loop spans 15 amino acids. CDR3 region: CASREGGGDNSPLHF. CDR3 bases: TGTGCCAGCAGAGAAGGTGGCGGAGATAATTCACCCCTCCACTTT.